A single sample gave rise to the 12 T cell receptor beta chains below, sequenced in a study of Graves' ophthalmopathy and Graves' hyperthyroidism. Amplified TCR beta CDR3 regions were obtained using RNA transcripts as template. The authors performed first-round RT-PCR with HTBI primers and then a second-round multiplex PCR. Each CDR3 protein gets one entry after TCRdb re-called the multiplex PCR reads with MiXCR. The sample yields about 740,000 distinct CDR3 sequences, roughly 40% seen once. The sample comprised peripheral blood. The source is an adult man with Graves' ophthalmopathy.

Concerning this clonotype: Because the CDR3 is missing its conserved closing phenylalanine or tryptophan, this is likely a read error. V gene TRBV7-9 combines with J gene TRBJ2-7; D possibly uses TRBD1 or TRBD2 (5 bases each). V lost 3 bases to trimming and J lost 0 bases, with 9 bases between them. CDR3 size: 14 residues. The germline V gene has CDR1 SEHNR and CDR2 FQNEAQ (reference sequence). CDR3 sequence reads: CASSLGRHSYEQYC. CDR3 sequence (DNA): TGTGCCAGCAGCTTGGGACGTCACTCCTACGAGCAGTACTGC.

The chain combines TRBV25-1 with TRBJ1-6; no reliable D call. CDR1 is MGHDK and CDR2 is SYGVNS in the germline V gene. V was trimmed by 3 bases and J by 3 bases, leaving 9 bases between them. This CDR3 comprises 15 residues. CDR3 nucleotide sequence: TGTGCCAGCAGTGATAGTGCCGGCTATAATTCACCCCTCCACTTT. Protein product: CASSDSAGYNSPLHF.

This clonotype was recorded many times. The chain links TRBV20-1 to TRBJ2-5; possibly TRBD1 for D (5 bases). With 3 bases removed from V and 5 bases from J, the gap between germline ends came to 10 bases. Germline lookup yields CDR1 DFQATT and CDR2 SNEGSKA (reference sequence). This CDR3 is 12 amino acids long. CDR3 sequence: CSASREGETQYF. The CDR3 nucleotides read TGCAGTGCTAGCAGGGAAGGCGAGACCCAGTACTTC.

The V call is TRBV25-1, the J call TRBJ2-2; D gene uncertain. CDR1 is MGHDK and CDR2 is SYGVNS in the germline V gene. The CDR3 has 13 residues. Trimming shortened V by 6 bases and J by 5 bases, and 10 bases separated the two germline ends. The CDR3 reads CASSPHTTGELFF. The CDR3, as DNA: TGTGCCAGCAGCCCCCATACTACCGGGGAGCTGTTTTTT.

This clonotype was seen a handful of times. DNA of the CDR3: TGTGCCAGCAGTTTGGTGCAGGAGTATGGCTACACCTTC. Protein product: CASSLVQEYGYTF. J is TRBJ1-2 and V is TRBV25-1; D unresolved. The CDR3 consists of 13 residues. The germline gives CDR1 MGHDK, CDR2 SYGVNS. V was pared by 5 bases and J by 5 bases, with 12 bases between.

In its sample, this clonotype was seen many times. The V call is TRBV5-1, the J call TRBJ1-2, with a tentative D call TRBD1 (6 bases). The germline CDR1 and CDR2 sequences are SGHRS and YFSETQ. CDR3 length: 13 residues. Between the trimmed V and J ends, which lost 5 bases and 1 base, there was a span of 9 bases. The CDR3 loop is CASRRTDNYGYTF. The CDR3 coding sequence is TGCGCCAGCAGAAGGACAGATAACTATGGCTACACCTTC.

The chain links TRBV6-5 to TRBJ1-2; TRBD1 might be the D (5 bases). In germline, CDR1 is MNHEY, CDR2 SVGAGI. This CDR3 spans 11 amino acids. Deletions cut 6 bases from V and 8 bases from J, with 10 bases between. The CDR3 is CASRTGGGYTF. CDR3 DNA sequence: TGTGCCAGCAGGACGGGGGGAGGCTACACCTTC.

The chain carries TRBV19 and TRBJ2-7; D is unclear. CDR1 is LNHDA and CDR2 is SQIVND in the germline V gene (reference sequence). This CDR3 comprises 14 residues. V dropped 4 bases and J dropped 2 bases, with 12 bases sitting between them. As DNA, the CDR3 is TGTGCCAGTAGTAGATACAGCGACGCCTACGAGCAGTACTTC. Translated: CASSRYSDAYEQYF.

This sequence joins TRBV20-1 and TRBJ2-5; D remains ambiguous. The CDR3 has 13 amino acids. The V end lost 2 bases, the J end lost 4 bases, and 11 bases lay between the germline ends. Looked up from germline, CDR1 is DFQATT and CDR2 is SNEGSKA (reference sequence). In DNA form, the CDR3 reads TGCAGTGCTAGAAACACGGAGCGAGAGACCCAGTACTTC. Translation gives CSARNTERETQYF.

This clonotype was seen a few times. The chain is built from TRBV7-6 and TRBJ1-1; a possible D gene is TRBD1 (5 bases). Trimming removed 3 bases from V and 3 bases from J, with 14 bases in between. CDR3 length equals 15 residues. Germline CDR1 SGHVS, CDR2 FNYEAQ. The CDR3 loop is CASSFRPGQDTEAFF. For the CDR3, the DNA is TGTGCCAGCAGCTTTAGGCCAGGGCAGGACACTGAAGCTTTCTTT.

This chain links TRBV7-9 with TRBJ2-2; D tentatively fits TRBD1 or TRBD2 (6 bases each). The CDR3 is 14 residues long. The germline V and J ends were trimmed by 6 bases and 7 bases, with 15 bases remaining between them. Per the germline V gene, CDR1 is SEHNR and CDR2 is FQNEAQ (reference sequence). Written as DNA, the CDR3 is TGTGCCAGCAGTTTGGAGGGGGTTAACGGGGAGCTGTTTTTT. Protein product: CASSLEGVNGELFF.

This clonotype appeared a few times. This rearrangement joins TRBV2 to TRBJ1-1; tentative D call: TRBD1 (5 bases). The CDR3 covers 15 residues. Trimming removed 6 bases from V and 4 bases from J, with 18 bases in between. The germline gives CDR1 SNHLY, CDR2 FYNNEI. DNA of the CDR3: TGTGCCAGCAGCCCTTGGGGGGGATCGAGCACTGAAGCTTTCTTT. It translates to CASSPWGGSSTEAFF.